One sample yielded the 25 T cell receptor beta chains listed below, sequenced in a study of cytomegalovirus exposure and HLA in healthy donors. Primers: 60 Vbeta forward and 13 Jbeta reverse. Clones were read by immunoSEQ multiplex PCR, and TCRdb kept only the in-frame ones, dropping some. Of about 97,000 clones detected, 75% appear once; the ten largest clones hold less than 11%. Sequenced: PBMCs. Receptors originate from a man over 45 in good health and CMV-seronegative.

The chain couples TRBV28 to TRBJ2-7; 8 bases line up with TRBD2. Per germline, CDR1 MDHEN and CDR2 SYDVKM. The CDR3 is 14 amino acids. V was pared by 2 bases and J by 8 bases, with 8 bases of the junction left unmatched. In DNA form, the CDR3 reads TGTGCCAGCAGTTTAGGACTAGCTGGGGGCAAGCAGTACTTC. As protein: CASSLGLAGGKQYF.

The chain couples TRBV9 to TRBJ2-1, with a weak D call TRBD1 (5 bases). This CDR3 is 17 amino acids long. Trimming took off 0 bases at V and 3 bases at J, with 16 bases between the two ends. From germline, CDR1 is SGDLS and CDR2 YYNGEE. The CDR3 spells CASSVEPPRAFYNEQFF. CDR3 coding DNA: TGTGCCAGCAGCGTAGAACCCCCCAGGGCCTTCTACAATGAGCAGTTCTTC.

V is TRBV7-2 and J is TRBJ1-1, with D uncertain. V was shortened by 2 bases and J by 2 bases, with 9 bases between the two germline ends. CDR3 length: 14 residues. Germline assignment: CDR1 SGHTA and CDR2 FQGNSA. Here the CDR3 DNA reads TGTGCCAGCAGCTTATGGGCAGCAAACACTGAAGCTTTCTTT. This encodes CASSLWAANTEAFF.

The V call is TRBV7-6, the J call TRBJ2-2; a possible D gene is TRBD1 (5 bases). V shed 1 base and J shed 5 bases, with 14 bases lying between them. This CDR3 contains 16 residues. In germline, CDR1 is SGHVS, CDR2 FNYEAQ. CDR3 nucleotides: TGTGCCAGCAGCTTAGAAAACAGGCTCACGACCGGGGAGCTGTTTTTT. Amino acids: CASSLENRLTTGELFF.

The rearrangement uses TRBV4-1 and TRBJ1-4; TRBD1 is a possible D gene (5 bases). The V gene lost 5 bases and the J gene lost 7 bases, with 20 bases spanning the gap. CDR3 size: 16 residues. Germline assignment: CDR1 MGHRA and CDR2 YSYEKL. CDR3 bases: TGCGCCAGCAGCAACCAGGAGGGGCTGCTTTCTGAAAAACTGTTTTTT. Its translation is CASSNQEGLLSEKLFF.

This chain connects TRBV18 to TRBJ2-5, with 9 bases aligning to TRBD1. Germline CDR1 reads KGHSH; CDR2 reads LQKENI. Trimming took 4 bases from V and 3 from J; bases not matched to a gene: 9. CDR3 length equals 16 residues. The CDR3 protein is CASSLRGTGHKETQYF. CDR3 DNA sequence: TGTGCCAGCTCACTTCGCGGGACAGGGCATAAAGAGACCCAGTACTTC.

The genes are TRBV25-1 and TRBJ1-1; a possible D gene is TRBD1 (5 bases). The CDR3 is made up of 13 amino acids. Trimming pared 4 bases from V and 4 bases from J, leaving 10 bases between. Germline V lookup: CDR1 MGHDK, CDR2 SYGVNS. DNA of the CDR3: TGTGCCAGCAGTGTAACGGGGGTCACTGAAGCTTTCTTT. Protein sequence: CASSVTGVTEAFF.

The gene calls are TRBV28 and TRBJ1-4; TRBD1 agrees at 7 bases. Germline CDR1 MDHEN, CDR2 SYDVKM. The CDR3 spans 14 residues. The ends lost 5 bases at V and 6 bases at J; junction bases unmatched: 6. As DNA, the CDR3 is TGTGCCAGCAGTCCTAGGGACAGATATGAAAAACTGTTTTTT. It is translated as CASSPRDRYEKLFF.

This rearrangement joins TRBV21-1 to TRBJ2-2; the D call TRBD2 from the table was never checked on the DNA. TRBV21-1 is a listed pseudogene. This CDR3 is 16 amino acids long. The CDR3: CASSKVQRENTGELFF. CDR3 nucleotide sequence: TGTGCCAGCAGCAAAGTACAGCGGGAGAACACCGGGGAGCTGTTTTTT.

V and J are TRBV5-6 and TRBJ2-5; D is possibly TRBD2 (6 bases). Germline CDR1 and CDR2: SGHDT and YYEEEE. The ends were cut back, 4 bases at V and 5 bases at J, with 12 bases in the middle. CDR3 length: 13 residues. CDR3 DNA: TGTGCCAGCAGCCCTGGACTACGGGAGACCCAGTACTTC. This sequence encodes CASSPGLRETQYF.

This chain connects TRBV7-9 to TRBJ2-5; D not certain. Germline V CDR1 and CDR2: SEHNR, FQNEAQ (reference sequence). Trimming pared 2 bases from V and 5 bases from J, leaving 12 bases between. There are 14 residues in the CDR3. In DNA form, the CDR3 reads TGTGCCAGCAGCTTACGGCTCAACGGGGAGACCCAGTACTTC. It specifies CASSLRLNGETQYF.

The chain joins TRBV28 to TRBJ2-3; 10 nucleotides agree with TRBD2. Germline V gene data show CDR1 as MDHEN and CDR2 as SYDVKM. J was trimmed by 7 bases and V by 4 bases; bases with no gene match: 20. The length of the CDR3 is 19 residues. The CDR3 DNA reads TGTGCCAGCAGTTCCCTCTCGGGTGCTAGCGGGGGAGAGCGGAATACGCAGTATTTT. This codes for CASSSLSGASGGERNTQYF.

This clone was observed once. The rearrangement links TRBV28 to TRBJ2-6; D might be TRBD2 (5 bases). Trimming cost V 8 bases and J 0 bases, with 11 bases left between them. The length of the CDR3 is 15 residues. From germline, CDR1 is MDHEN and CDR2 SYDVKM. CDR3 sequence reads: CASGLSYSGANVLTF. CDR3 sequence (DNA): TGTGCCAGCGGACTTTCCTACTCTGGGGCCAACGTCCTGACTTTC. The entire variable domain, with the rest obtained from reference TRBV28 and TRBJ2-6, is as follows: DVKVTQSSRYLVKRTGEKVFLECVQDMDHENMFWYRQDPGLGLRLIYFSYDVKMKEKGDIPEGYSVSREKKERFSLILESASTNQTSMYLCASGLSYSGANVLTFGAGSRLTVL.

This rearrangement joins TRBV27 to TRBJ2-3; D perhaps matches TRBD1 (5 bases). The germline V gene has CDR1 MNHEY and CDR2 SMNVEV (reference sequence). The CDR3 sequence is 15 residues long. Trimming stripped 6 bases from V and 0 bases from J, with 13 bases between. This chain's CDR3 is CASRRGTSSTDTQYF. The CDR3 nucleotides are TGTGCCAGCAGAAGGGGAACGTCTAGCACAGATACGCAGTATTTT.

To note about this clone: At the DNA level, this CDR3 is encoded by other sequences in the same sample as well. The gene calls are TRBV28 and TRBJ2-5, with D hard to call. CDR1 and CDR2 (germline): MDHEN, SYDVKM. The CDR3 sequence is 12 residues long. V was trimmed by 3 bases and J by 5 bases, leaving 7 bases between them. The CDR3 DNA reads TGTGCCAGCAGTTTCTATCGGGAGACCCAGTACTTC. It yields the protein CASSFYRETQYF.

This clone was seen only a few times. The CDR3 sequence: CASSPKGGTTTDTQYF. CDR3 DNA sequence: TGTGCCAGCAGCCCTAAGGGGGGGACTACCACAGATACGCAGTATTTT. V is TRBV5-8 and J is TRBJ2-3; tentative D call: TRBD2 (7 bases). Germline V gene data show CDR1 as SGHTS and CDR2 as YDEGEE. The V end lost 4 bases, the J end lost 2 bases, and 17 bases lay between the germline ends. CDR3 length: 16 amino acids.

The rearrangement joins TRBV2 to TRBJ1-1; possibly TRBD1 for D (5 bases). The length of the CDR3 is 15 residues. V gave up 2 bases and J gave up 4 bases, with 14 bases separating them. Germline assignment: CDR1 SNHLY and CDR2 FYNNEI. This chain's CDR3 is CASSEQGNLGTEAFF. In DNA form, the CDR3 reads TGTGCCAGCAGTGAACAGGGAAATTTGGGCACTGAAGCTTTCTTT.

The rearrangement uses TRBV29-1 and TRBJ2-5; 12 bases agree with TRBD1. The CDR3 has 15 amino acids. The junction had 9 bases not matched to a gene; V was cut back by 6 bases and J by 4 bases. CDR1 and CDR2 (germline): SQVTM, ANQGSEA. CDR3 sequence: CSVQGQGAPGETQYF. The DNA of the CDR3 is TGCAGCGTCCAGGGACAGGGGGCGCCGGGAGAGACCCAGTACTTC. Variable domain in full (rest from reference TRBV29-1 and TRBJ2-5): SAVISQKPSRDICQRGTSLTIQCQVDSQVTMMFWYRQQPGQSLTLIATANQGSEATYESGFVIDKFPISRPNLTFSTLTVSNMSPEDSSIYLCSVQGQGAPGETQYFGPGTRLLVL.

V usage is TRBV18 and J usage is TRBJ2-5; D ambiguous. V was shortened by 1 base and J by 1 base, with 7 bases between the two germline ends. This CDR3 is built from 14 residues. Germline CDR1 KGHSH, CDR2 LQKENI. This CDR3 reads CASSPLELQETQYF. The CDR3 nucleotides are TGTGCCAGCTCACCACTGGAGCTCCAAGAGACCCAGTACTTC. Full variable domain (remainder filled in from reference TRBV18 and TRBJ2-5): NAGVMQNPRHLVRRRGQEARLRCSPMKGHSHVYWYRQLPEEGLKFMVYLQKENIIDESGMPKERFSAEFPKEGPSILRIQQVVRGDSAAYFCASSPLELQETQYFGPGTRLLVL.

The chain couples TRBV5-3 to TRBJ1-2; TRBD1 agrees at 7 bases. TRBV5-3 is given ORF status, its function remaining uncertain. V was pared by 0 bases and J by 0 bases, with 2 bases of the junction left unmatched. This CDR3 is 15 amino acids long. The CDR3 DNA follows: TGTGCCAGAAGCTTGGAGGGGGCCCCTAACTATGGCTACACCTTC. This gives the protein CARSLEGAPNYGYTF.

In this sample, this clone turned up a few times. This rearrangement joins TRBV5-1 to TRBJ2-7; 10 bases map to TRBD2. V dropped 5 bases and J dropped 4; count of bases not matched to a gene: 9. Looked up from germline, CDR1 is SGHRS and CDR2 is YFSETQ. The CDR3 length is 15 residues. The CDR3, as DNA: TGCGCCAGCAGGCCACCGGGACTAGCGACATACGAGCAGTACTTC. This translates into CASRPPGLATYEQYF.

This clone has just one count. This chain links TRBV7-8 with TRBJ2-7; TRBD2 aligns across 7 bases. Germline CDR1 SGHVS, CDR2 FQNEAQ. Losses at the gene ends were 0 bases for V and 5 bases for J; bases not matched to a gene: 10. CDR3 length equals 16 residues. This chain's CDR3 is CASSLAVAGASNEQYF. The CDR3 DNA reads TGTGCCAGCAGCTTAGCGGTCGCGGGAGCTTCCAACGAGCAGTACTTC.

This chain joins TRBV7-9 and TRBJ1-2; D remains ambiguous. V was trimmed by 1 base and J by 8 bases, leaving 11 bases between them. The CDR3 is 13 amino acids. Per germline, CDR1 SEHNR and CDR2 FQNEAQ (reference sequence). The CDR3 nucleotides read TGTGCCAGCAGCTTAGTCGAGGGAGGCGGCTACACCTTC. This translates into CASSLVEGGGYTF.

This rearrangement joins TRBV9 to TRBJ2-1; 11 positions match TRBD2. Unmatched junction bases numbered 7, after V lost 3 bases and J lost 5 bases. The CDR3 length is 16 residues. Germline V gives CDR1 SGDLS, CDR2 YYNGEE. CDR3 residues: CASSDGLAGGDNEQFF. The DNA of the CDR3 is TGTGCCAGCAGCGACGGATTAGCGGGGGGGGACAATGAGCAGTTCTTC.

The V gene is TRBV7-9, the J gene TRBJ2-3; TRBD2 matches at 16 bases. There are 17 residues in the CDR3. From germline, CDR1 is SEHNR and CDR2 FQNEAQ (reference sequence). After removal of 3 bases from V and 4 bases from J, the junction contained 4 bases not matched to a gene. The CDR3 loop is CASSLGTSGRAADTQYF. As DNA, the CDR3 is TGTGCCAGCAGCTTGGGGACTAGCGGGAGGGCCGCAGATACGCAGTATTTT.